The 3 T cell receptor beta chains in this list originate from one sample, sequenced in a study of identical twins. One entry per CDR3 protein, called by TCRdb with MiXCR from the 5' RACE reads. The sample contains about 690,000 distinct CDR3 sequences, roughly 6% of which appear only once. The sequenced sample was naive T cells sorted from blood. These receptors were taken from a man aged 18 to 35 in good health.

The CDR3 nucleotides are TGTGCCAGCAGTTTAGCTCGGACAGGGGGTGTAACCCTCCACTTT. Amino acid sequence: CASSLARTGGVTLHF. The chain employs TRBV27 and TRBJ1-6; 10 bases are a match to TRBD1. The CDR3 is 15 residues long. Germline V CDR1 and CDR2: MNHEY, SMNVEV (reference sequence). V gave up 2 bases and J gave up 14 bases; unmatched junction bases: 9.

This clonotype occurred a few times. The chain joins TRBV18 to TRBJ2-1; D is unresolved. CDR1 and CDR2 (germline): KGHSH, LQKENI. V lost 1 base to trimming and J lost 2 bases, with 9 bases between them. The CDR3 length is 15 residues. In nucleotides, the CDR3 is TGTGCCAGCTCACCACGGATTGAAACCTACAATGAGCAGTTCTTC. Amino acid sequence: CASSPRIETYNEQFF.

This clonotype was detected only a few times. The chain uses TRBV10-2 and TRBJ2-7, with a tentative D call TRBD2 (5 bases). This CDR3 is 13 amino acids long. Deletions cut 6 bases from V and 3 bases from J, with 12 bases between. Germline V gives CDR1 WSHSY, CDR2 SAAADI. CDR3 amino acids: CASRGADHYEQYF. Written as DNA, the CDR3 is TGCGCCAGCAGGGGAGCGGACCACTACGAGCAGTACTTC.